A selection of T cell receptor beta chains follows, all from one sample in a study of synovial regulatory T cells in juvenile arthritis. Only in-frame clones appear in the TCRdb table, and some are missing; sequencing was by immunoSEQ multiplex PCR. This listing includes about 9,100 clones. Specimen: Treg cells from blood. The receptors were gathered from a donor younger than 30 with juvenile idiopathic arthritis. CDR3s include the opening cysteine and the closing phenylalanine or tryptophan.

TRBV10-3	TRBJ2-5	CAISRSHAQETQYF
TRBV7-2	TRBJ2-3	CASSFWILAADTDTQYF
TRBV5-1	TRBJ2-1	CASSTNEGSSYNEQFF
TRBV7-9	TRBJ2-7	CATQRLRDYEQYF
TRBV18	TRBJ2-7	CASSPVHSYEQYF
TRBV5-4	TRBJ2-5	CASSLTSGGRGETQYF
TRBV9	TRBJ1-5	CASSVAPQGAGNQPQHF
TRBV5-1	TRBJ2-1	CASSSSSGGPYNEQFF
TRBV5-1	TRBJ2-3	CASSLGQGYTDTQYF
TRBV20-1	TRBJ2-1	CSALRGFEQFF
TRBV11-1	TRBJ2-7	CASSFTQDSYEQYF
TRBV2	TRBJ2-1	CASSVFLGGEQFF
TRBV7-9	TRBJ1-4	CASSRGMGGVTTNEKLFF
TRBV5-1	TRBJ1-2	CASSAGGIYGYTF
TRBV7-9	TRBJ1-2	CASSLDHYGYTF
TRBV19	TRBJ1-5	CASKWGAGNSNQPQHF
TRBV11-2	TRBJ1-1	CASSWTGGRAEAFF
TRBV11-2	TRBJ2-7	CASSERGFYEQYF
TRBV4-1	TRBJ2-2	CASKVLLNTGELFF
TRBV11-2	TRBJ2-1	CASSLGTYNEQFF
TRBV30	TRBJ1-2	CAWKIGWGNYGYTF
TRBV6-6	TRBJ1-3	CASSYRQLSSGNTIYF
TRBV10-2	TRBJ1-2	CASSFSTGVDFYGYTF
TRBV11-2	TRBJ2-7	CASSDATGVQYF
TRBV4-3	TRBJ2-6	CASSRAGPLTGANVLTF
TRBV7-2	TRBJ1-6	CASSFSGGVGSYNSPLHF
TRBV20-1	TRBJ2-1	CSAKLDEQFF
TRBV7-8	TRBJ2-1	CASSLAIPGLAGVWGNEQFF
TRBV30	TRBJ1-4	CAWSPGHQENEKLFF
TRBV19	TRBJ2-7	CASSTQREGYEQYF
TRBV2	TRBJ2-3	CASSGSSGRSRDTQYF
TRBV9	TRBJ2-7	CASSLGIAGTYEQYF
TRBV7-2	TRBJ2-5	CASSLRSGRSETQYF
TRBV6-5	TRBJ1-5	CASSTRVGQPQHF
TRBV5-1	TRBJ1-2	CASSFLGGGYTF
TRBV5-1	TRBJ2-1	CASSSSRPLAGGSSEQFF
TRBV7-9	TRBJ2-7	CASSLAINPDEQYF
TRBV20-1	TRBJ1-2	CSPGTGIGYTF
TRBV6-6	TRBJ1-6	CASAFQGDNSPLHF
TRBV6-5	TRBJ2-4	CASSQRGDKNIQYF
TRBV11-2	TRBJ2-6	CASSLITVLNSGANVLTF
TRBV4-1	TRBJ2-1	CASSQDSPYNEQFF
TRBV5-4	TRBJ2-2	CASSTDGTDNTGELFF
TRBV29-1	TRBJ2-7	CSVEVVQGYEQYF
TRBV18	TRBJ2-7	CASSPEWSVGYEQYF
TRBV4-1	TRBJ2-1	CASSHRAGGGFLRHNEQFF
TRBV6-5	TRBJ2-1	CASSFRTVYNEQFF
TRBV11-2	TRBJ2-7	CASSRGTYEQYF
TRBV2	TRBJ1-3	CASSFRTGELSGNTIYF
TRBV5-4	TRBJ2-2	CASSSDYTGELFF
TRBV29-1	TRBJ2-7	CSVDWAESSYEQYF
TRBV7-2	TRBJ2-7	CASSFLAGGTYEQYF
TRBV29-1	TRBJ2-5	CSVTGQGGTQYF
TRBV10-3	TRBJ2-7	CAIRDSQREQYF
TRBV5-6	TRBJ2-5	CASSTLGGPLFLLETQYF